These 8 T cell receptor beta chains originate from one sample sequenced in a study of OX40 agonist ivuxolimab in advanced cancers. Repertoires were generated with immunoSEQ multiplex PCR, while TCRdb's copy carries only in-frame clones and drops some. The repertoire holds about 48,000 clones, 70% to 80% seen once, with about 2.1% in the top ten. The source material was CD4+ or CD8+ T cells sorted from blood, sampled in a trial of the OX40 agonist ivuxolimab. The receptors shown here come from an adult with an advanced solid tumor such as melanoma, head and neck, liver or kidney cancer.

J is TRBJ2-7 and V is TRBV27; the D gene is possibly TRBD1 (6 bases). V gave up 3 bases and J gave up 2 bases, with 11 bases separating them. The CDR3 is 14 amino acids. CDR1 and CDR2 (germline): MNHEY, SMNVEV (reference sequence). Here the CDR3 reads CASSLRTDAYEQYF. The CDR3 bases are TGTGCCAGCAGTTTGAGGACAGACGCCTACGAGCAGTACTTC.

The rearrangement links TRBV19 to TRBJ2-3; no reliable D call. The germline CDR1 and CDR2 sequences are LNHDA and SQIVND (reference sequence). V was pared by 5 bases and J by 7 bases, with 13 bases between. The CDR3 sequence is 13 residues long. The CDR3 DNA follows: TGTGCCAGTAGTCCCGAAAACTTCCATACGCAGTATTTT. Encoded protein: CASSPENFHTQYF.

This clone appeared a few times. The V gene is TRBV7-3, the J gene TRBJ2-1; 7 nucleotides line up with TRBD2. V was pared by 2 bases and J by 6 bases, with 7 bases of the junction left unmatched. This CDR3 spans 15 amino acids. Germline V gene lookup returns CDR1 SGHTA and CDR2 FQGTGA. The CDR3 nucleotides read TGTGCCAGCAGCTTATCGGGGAGGGCCTCCAATGAGCAGTTCTTC. Its protein is CASSLSGRASNEQFF.

The rearrangement uses TRBV29-1 and TRBJ2-1; the match to TRBD1 covers 10 bases. Looked up from germline, CDR1 is SQVTM and CDR2 is ANQGSEA. CDR3 length: 14 residues. Trimming removed 4 bases from V and 4 bases from J; junction bases left unmatched: 4. CDR3 in amino acids: CSVVTGGLYNEQFF. CDR3 nucleotides: TGCAGCGTTGTGACAGGGGGCTTATACAATGAGCAGTTCTTC.

The genes are TRBV4-3 and TRBJ2-2, with D perhaps being TRBD1 or TRBD2 (5 bases each). The germline V gene encodes CDR1 LGHNA and CDR2 YSLEER. V lost 2 bases and J 4 bases, leaving 11 bases between the germline ends. CDR3 size: 15 residues. The CDR3 spells CASSQSGGSTGELFF. The CDR3 region has the DNA TGCGCCAGCAGCCAATCTGGGGGATCCACCGGGGAGCTGTTTTTT.

In nucleotides, the CDR3 is TGTGCCAGCCAGCCCCAGCATTTT. It encodes CASQPQHF. This chain joins TRBV7-5 and TRBJ1-5. TRBV7-5 is annotated as a pseudogene. The CDR3 has 8 residues.

The gene calls are TRBV7-2 and TRBJ1-6; the D is unclear. Germline V CDR1 and CDR2: SGHTA, FQGNSA. This CDR3 region has 13 residues. The V end was cut by 1 base, the J end by 10 bases, with 8 bases between. CDR3 residues: CASSLGLDSPLHF. The CDR3 region has the DNA TGTGCCAGCAGCTTAGGGCTAGACTCACCCCTCCACTTT.

The rearrangement joins TRBV5-4 to TRBJ2-7; D may be TRBD2 (5 bases). V shed 4 bases and J shed 7 bases, with 9 bases lying between them. Germline CDR1 SGHNT, CDR2 YYREEE (reference sequence). This CDR3 has 11 residues. This CDR3 is CASSTRGEQYF. CDR3 sequence (DNA): TGTGCCAGCAGCACTCGGGGAGAGCAGTACTTC.